The text below deals with one T cell receptor (beta chain). The length of the CDR3 is 14 residues. Between the trimmed V and J ends, which lost 7 bases and 1 base, there was a span of 14 bases. Germline V gene sequence: CDR1 MNHNY, CDR2 SVGAGI (reference sequence). The data were produced by immunoSEQ multiplex PCR, yet TCRdb's version contains in-frame clones alone and is incomplete. Of about 81,000 clones in the sample, 65% to 85% were seen once. These data are taken from a study of identifying expanded T cells in peripheral blood. The clonotype originates from a person aged 18-70 years in good health. Sequencing was done on a sample of blood. The chain uses TRBV6-6 and TRBJ2-7; D uncertain. The CDR3 protein is CASNGVPESYEQYF. CDR3 nucleotides: TGTGCCAGCAATGGGGTCCCCGAGTCCTACGAGCAGTACTTC.